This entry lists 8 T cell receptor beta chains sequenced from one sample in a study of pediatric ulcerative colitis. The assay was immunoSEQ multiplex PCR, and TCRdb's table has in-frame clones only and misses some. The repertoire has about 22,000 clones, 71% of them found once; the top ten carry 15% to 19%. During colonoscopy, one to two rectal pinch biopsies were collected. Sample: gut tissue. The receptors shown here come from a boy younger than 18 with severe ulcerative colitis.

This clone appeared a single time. The DNA of the CDR3 is TGTGCCAGCAGCACTCTGGATACGCAGTATTTT. Translation gives CASSTLDTQYF. The chain is built from TRBV2 and TRBJ2-3; no definite D call. V was pared by 6 bases and J by 6 bases, with 7 bases between. Germline V CDR1 and CDR2: SNHLY, FYNNEI. This CDR3 spans 11 amino acids.

CDR3 sequence (DNA): TGTGCCATCGAGGAGGGAGTGAACACTGAAGCTTTCTTT. Translating gives CAIEEGVNTEAFF. The chain has TRBV10-3 and TRBJ1-1; D call uncertain. The germline V and J ends were trimmed by 8 bases and 0 bases, with 10 bases remaining between them. In germline, CDR1 is ENHRY, CDR2 SYGVKD. CDR3 length: 13 residues.

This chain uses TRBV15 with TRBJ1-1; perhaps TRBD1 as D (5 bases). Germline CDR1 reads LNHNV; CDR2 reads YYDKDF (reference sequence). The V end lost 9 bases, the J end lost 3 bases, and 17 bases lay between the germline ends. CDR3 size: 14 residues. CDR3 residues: CATKQGGRDTEAFF. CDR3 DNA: TGTGCCACTAAGCAGGGAGGCAGGGACACTGAAGCTTTCTTT.

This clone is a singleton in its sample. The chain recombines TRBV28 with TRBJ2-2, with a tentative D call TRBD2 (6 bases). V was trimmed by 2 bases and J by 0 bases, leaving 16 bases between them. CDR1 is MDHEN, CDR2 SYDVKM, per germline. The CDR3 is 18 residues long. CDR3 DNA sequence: TGTGCCAGCAGTTTACCCCTCTACCGGGGGACGAACACCGGGGAGCTGTTTTTT. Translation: CASSLPLYRGTNTGELFF.

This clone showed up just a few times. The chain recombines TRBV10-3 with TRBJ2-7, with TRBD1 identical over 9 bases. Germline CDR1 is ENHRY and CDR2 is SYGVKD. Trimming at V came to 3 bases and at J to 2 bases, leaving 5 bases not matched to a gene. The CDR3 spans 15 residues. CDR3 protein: CAISDAGTGTYEQYF. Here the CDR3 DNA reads TGTGCCATCAGTGACGCCGGGACAGGGACCTACGAGCAGTACTTC.

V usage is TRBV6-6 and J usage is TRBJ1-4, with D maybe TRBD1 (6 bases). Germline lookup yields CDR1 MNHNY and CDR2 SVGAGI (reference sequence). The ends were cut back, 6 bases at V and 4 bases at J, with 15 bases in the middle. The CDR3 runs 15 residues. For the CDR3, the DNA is TGTGCCAGCAGAATACAGGGTCGGGGTAATGAAAAACTGTTTTTT. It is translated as CASRIQGRGNEKLFF.

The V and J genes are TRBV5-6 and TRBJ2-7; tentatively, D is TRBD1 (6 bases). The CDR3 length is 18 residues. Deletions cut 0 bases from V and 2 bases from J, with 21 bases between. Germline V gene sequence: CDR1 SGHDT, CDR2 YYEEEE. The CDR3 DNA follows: TGTGCCAGCAGCTTGGCCGCGGGTGGGCCAGGGGACCCCTACGAGCAGTACTTC. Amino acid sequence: CASSLAAGGPGDPYEQYF. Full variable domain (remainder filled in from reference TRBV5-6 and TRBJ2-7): DAGVTQSPTHLIKTRGQQVTLRCSPKSGHDTVSWYQQALGQGPQFIFQYYEEEERQRGNFPDRFSGHQFPNYSSELNVNALLLGDSALYLCASSLAAGGPGDPYEQYFGPGTRLTVT.

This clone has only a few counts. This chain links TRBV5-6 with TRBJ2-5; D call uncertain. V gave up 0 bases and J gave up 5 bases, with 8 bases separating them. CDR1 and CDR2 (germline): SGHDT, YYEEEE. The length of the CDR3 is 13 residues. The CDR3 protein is CASSLGSDETQYF. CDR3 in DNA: TGTGCCAGCAGCTTGGGTTCGGATGAGACCCAGTACTTC.